A single sample gave rise to the 16 T cell receptor beta chains below, sequenced in a study of blood T cell repertoires in COVID-19. Libraries were prepared by immunoSEQ multiplex PCR; TCRdb keeps only in-frame clonotypes and omits some of them. This sample has around 200,000 clones; roughly 82% occur once, and the top ten carry around 5.7%. The material sequenced was PBMCs or T cells enriched from blood (not recorded which). Receptor source: a man aged 40-49 years with acute COVID-19.

The gene calls are TRBV18 and TRBJ2-7; maybe TRBD1 (5 bases). V lost 2 bases to trimming and J lost 7 bases, with 9 bases between them. The CDR3 has 12 residues. Germline CDR1 reads KGHSH; CDR2 reads LQKENI. CDR3 coding DNA: TGTGCCAGCTCACCAGGCAGGGCGGAGCAGTACTTC. It yields the protein CASSPGRAEQYF.

This rearrangement joins TRBV7-9 to TRBJ2-6; a weak D match, TRBD1 (5 bases). Germline CDR1 and CDR2: SEHNR and FQNEAQ (reference sequence). The CDR3 totals 16 residues. V shed 0 bases and J shed 2 bases, with 8 bases lying between them. The CDR3 nucleotides read TGTGCCAGCAGCTTAGCTCAGGGAACTGGGGCCAACGTCCTGACTTTC. Translated: CASSLAQGTGANVLTF. Supplemented by reference TRBV7-9 and TRBJ2-6, the full variable domain reads DTGVSQNPRHKITKRGQNVTFRCDPISEHNRLYWYRQTLGQGPEFLTYFQNEAQLEKSRLLSDRFSAERPKGSFSTLEIQRTEQGDSAMYLCASSLAQGTGANVLTFGAGSRLTVL.

This clone was recorded a few times. The rearrangement links TRBV4-3 to TRBJ2-1, with D possibly being TRBD2 (7 bases). Deletions cut 1 base from V and 6 bases from J, with 16 bases between. The CDR3 has 16 amino acids. Germline V CDR1 and CDR2: LGHNA, YSLEER. CDR3 nucleotide sequence: TGCGCCAGCAGCCAAGTTAGGGGGGGGACCCCCAATGAGCAGTTCTTC. Translating it yields CASSQVRGGTPNEQFF.

The rearrangement uses TRBV19 and TRBJ2-2; no clear D. Germline loops: CDR1 LNHDA, CDR2 SQIVND (reference sequence). The length of the CDR3 is 15 residues. V was shortened by 5 bases and J by 6 bases, with 16 bases between the two germline ends. The CDR3 protein is CASSLLLGTSGELFF. The CDR3 DNA is TGTGCCAGTAGTCTCCTCCTAGGAACCTCCGGGGAGCTGTTTTTT.

In this sample, this clone turned up a few times. This chain uses TRBV7-9 with TRBJ2-1, with D possibly being TRBD2 (6 bases). Germline V gene sequence: CDR1 SEHNR, CDR2 FQNEAQ (reference sequence). V dropped 6 bases and J dropped 9 bases, with 15 bases sitting between them. The CDR3 is made up of 13 amino acids. CDR3 loop: CASSRDSEGEQFF. CDR3 DNA sequence: TGTGCCAGCAGTAGGGACTCTGAGGGTGAGCAGTTCTTC. The variable domain in full, with the rest retrieved from reference TRBV7-9 and TRBJ2-1, is DTGVSQNPRHKITKRGQNVTFRCDPISEHNRLYWYRQTLGQGPEFLTYFQNEAQLEKSRLLSDRFSAERPKGSFSTLEIQRTEQGDSAMYLCASSRDSEGEQFFGPGTRLTVL.

V and J are TRBV6-5 and TRBJ2-7; 10 bases fit TRBD2. The V gene's germline CDR1 is MNHEY and CDR2 SVGAGI. CDR3 length equals 14 residues. V trimming: 6 bases; J trimming: 3 bases; junction bases outside the gene matches: 5. The CDR3 DNA reads TGTGCCAGCAGCCGGACTAGCGGATTCTACGAGCAGTACTTC. Protein: CASSRTSGFYEQYF.

V is TRBV4-1 and J is TRBJ2-7; 9 nucleotides agree with TRBD2. The germline CDR1 and CDR2 sequences are MGHRA and YSYEKL. CDR3 length: 18 amino acids. Losses at the gene ends were 3 bases for V and 3 bases for J; bases not matched to a gene: 15. The CDR3 nucleotides are TGCGCCAGCAGCCACCCTTCTGGGCCTAGCGGGAAGATCTACGAGCAGTACTTC. Encoded protein: CASSHPSGPSGKIYEQYF.

V is TRBV22-1 and J is TRBJ2-1; the table's D call TRBD2 went unverified against the DNA. TRBV22-1 is deemed a pseudogene. This CDR3 is built from 12 residues. The CDR3 DNA is TGTCCTGGGAGCGCACCTGAGTCCCCCGCGTTCTTC. It specifies CPGSAPESPAFF.

The chain combines TRBV21-1 with TRBJ2-1; the D call of TRBD1 is as the table states it, not checked on the DNA. TRBV21-1 is given as a pseudogene. This CDR3 is 14 amino acids long. CDR3: CASSVGRTYNEQFF. The CDR3 DNA reads as TGTGCCAGCAGCGTGGGCCGCACCTACAATGAGCAGTTCTTC.

The chain carries TRBV11-2 and TRBJ2-5, with TRBD1 as a possible D gene (5 bases). The V gene's germline CDR1 is SGHAT and CDR2 FQNNGV. CDR3 length: 13 amino acids. Trimming pared 5 bases from V and 2 bases from J, leaving 9 bases between. CDR3 loop: CASSNTGQETQYF. The CDR3 DNA sequence: TGTGCCAGCAGCAATACAGGTCAAGAGACCCAGTACTTC.

The chain is built from TRBV9 and TRBJ2-7; D ambiguous. CDR3 length equals 13 residues. The germline V gene has CDR1 SGDLS and CDR2 YYNGEE. V lost 4 bases to trimming and J lost 5 bases, with 13 bases between them. CDR3 in DNA: TGTGCCAGCAGCCTAAATGACAACGACGAGCAGTACTTC. Its translation is CASSLNDNDEQYF.

This chain links TRBV7-3 with TRBJ2-6; D remains unclear. V dropped 5 bases and J dropped 0 bases, with 8 bases sitting between them. Germline values: CDR1 SGHTA, CDR2 FQGTGA. There are 15 residues in the CDR3. In DNA, the CDR3 is TGTGCCAGCAGCGAGCAAGTCTCTGGGGCCAACGTCCTGACTTTC. The encoded protein is CASSEQVSGANVLTF.

V usage is TRBV19 and J usage is TRBJ1-1; D is possibly TRBD1 (6 bases). The CDR3 runs 14 residues. With 5 bases removed from V and 7 bases from J, the gap between germline ends came to 17 bases. CDR1 is LNHDA and CDR2 is SQIVND in the germline V gene (reference sequence). The CDR3: CASSSRDTGYEAFF. DNA for the CDR3: TGTGCCAGTAGTTCCCGGGACACCGGCTATGAAGCTTTCTTT.

The chain employs TRBV4-2 and TRBJ2-7, with 7 bases aligning to TRBD1. The CDR3 covers 15 residues. Trimming at V came to 4 bases and at J to 4 bases, leaving 10 bases not matched to a gene. Germline CDR1 reads LGHNA; CDR2 reads YNFKEQ. The DNA for the CDR3 is TGTGCCAGCAGCCCAACCCGACAGGGAAATTACGAGCAGTACTTC. This encodes CASSPTRQGNYEQYF.

The rearrangement links TRBV5-1 to TRBJ2-7; 10 bases map to TRBD1. The CDR3 totals 13 residues. Germline V lookup: CDR1 SGHRS, CDR2 YFSETQ. V lost 8 bases to trimming and J lost 10 bases; unmatched junction nucleotides: 12. DNA of the CDR3: TGCGCCAGTTCCGGGACAGGGGTACGAGGCCAGTACTTC. Translated, it gives CASSGTGVRGQYF.

The chain recombines TRBV7-3 with TRBJ1-5; D uncertain. V was cut by 8 bases and J by 6 bases, with 17 bases left in between. Germline V lookup: CDR1 SGHTA, CDR2 FQGTGA. This CDR3 is built from 14 residues. CDR3 protein: CASSLRTGFQPQHF. CDR3 nucleotides: TGTGCCAGCTCCCTCCGGACGGGGTTTCAGCCCCAGCATTTT.